The next 32 T cell receptor beta chains were all read from a single sample in a study of blood T cell repertoires in COVID-19. The protocol was immunoSEQ multiplex PCR, while the TCRdb copy is restricted to in-frame clones and leaves out a portion. The table has approximately 270,000 clones, around 90% seen once. Sequenced: PBMCs or T cells enriched from blood (not recorded which). Receptors were obtained from a man aged 35 to 55 who had been exposed to COVID-19.

This chain links TRBV18 with TRBJ2-3, with 15 bases aligning to TRBD2. This CDR3 region has 18 residues. V dropped 6 bases and J dropped 0; count of bases not matched to a gene: 7. Germline V gene lookup returns CDR1 KGHSH and CDR2 LQKENI. The CDR3 region has the DNA TGTGCCAGCTCCCGAGGACTAGCGGGAGGGATAAGCACAGATACGCAGTATTTT. This sequence encodes CASSRGLAGGISTDTQYF.

This chain joins TRBV27 and TRBJ2-5; TRBD2 matches at 10 bases. With V trimmed by 5 bases and J by 2 bases, 5 bases remained unmatched. Germline values: CDR1 MNHEY, CDR2 SMNVEV (reference sequence). The length of the CDR3 is 15 residues. CDR3 DNA sequence: TGTGCCAGCAGTCCCTTAGCGGGAGGACAAGAGACCCAGTACTTC. Its protein product is CASSPLAGGQETQYF.

J is TRBJ1-5 and V is TRBV6-5, with D possibly being TRBD1 (6 bases). V shed 3 bases and J shed 7 bases, with 16 bases lying between them. The CDR3 has 15 amino acids. CDR1 is MNHEY and CDR2 is SVGAGI in the germline V gene. CDR3 amino acids: CASSYRGRGDQPQHF. The CDR3 DNA reads TGTGCCAGCAGTTATAGAGGCAGGGGAGACCAGCCCCAGCATTTT.

The V call is TRBV4-1, the J call TRBJ1-4; TRBD1 aligns across 10 bases. Germline loops: CDR1 MGHRA, CDR2 YSYEKL. The CDR3 spans 17 residues. With V trimmed by 3 bases and J by 7 bases, 11 bases remained unmatched. The CDR3 bases are TGCGCCAGCAGCCATCCCCCCGAGGGGACAGGGGTTGAAAAACTGTTTTTT. Translating gives CASSHPPEGTGVEKLFF.

V and J are TRBV11-3 and TRBJ1-1; 8 positions match TRBD1. From germline, CDR1 is SGHNT and CDR2 YENEEA. This CDR3 has 14 amino acids. V shed 0 bases and J 4 bases; nucleotides not matched to a gene: 1. CDR3 residues: CASSLEQGGTEAFF. The CDR3 region has the DNA TGTGCCAGCAGCTTAGAACAGGGGGGCACTGAAGCTTTCTTT. Looking up the rest from reference TRBV11-3 and TRBJ1-1 gives the full variable domain: EAGVVQSPRYKIIEKKQPVAFWCNPISGHNTLYWYLQNLGQGPELLIRYENEEAVDDSQLPKDRFSAERLKGVDSTLKIQPAELGDSAVYLCASSLEQGGTEAFFGQGTRLTVV.

The rearrangement links TRBV5-8 to TRBJ1-1; D is possibly TRBD1 (5 bases). The CDR3 sequence is 18 residues long. Germline V gene sequence: CDR1 SGHTS, CDR2 YDEGEE. The ends were cut back, 2 bases at V and 0 bases at J, with 20 bases in the middle. CDR3 region: CASSFNRRGLALNTEAFF. CDR3 in DNA: TGTGCCAGCAGCTTCAACAGGAGGGGCTTGGCTTTGAACACTGAAGCTTTCTTT.

The CDR3 region has the DNA TGTGCCATCAGTGGGGAGCAGGGGAATGAATATGGCTACACCTTC. The encoded protein is CAISGEQGNEYGYTF. This chain connects TRBV10-3 to TRBJ1-2; D is perhaps TRBD1 (6 bases). This CDR3 contains 15 residues. V gave up 4 bases and J gave up 5 bases, with 17 bases separating them. CDR1 and CDR2 (germline): ENHRY, SYGVKD.

This chain uses TRBV7-9 with TRBJ2-3, with 11 positions matching TRBD2. J was trimmed by 7 bases and V by 5 bases; bases with no gene match: 11. CDR3 length equals 16 residues. Per germline, CDR1 SEHNR and CDR2 FQNEAQ (reference sequence). The CDR3: CASSLPTSGSSYTQYF. For the CDR3, the DNA is TGTGCCAGCAGCCTCCCAACTAGCGGGAGTTCGTATACGCAGTATTTT.

The V call is TRBV5-1, the J call TRBJ2-7, with D hard to call. Deletions cut 1 base from V and 2 bases from J, with 4 bases between. Germline CDR1 SGHRS, CDR2 YFSETQ. The CDR3 runs to 12 residues. Here the CDR3 reads CASSLNTYEQYF. DNA for the CDR3: TGCGCCAGCAGCTTGAACACCTACGAGCAGTACTTC.

V usage is TRBV30 and J usage is TRBJ1-4; the match to TRBD1 covers 9 bases. After removal of 3 bases from V and 7 bases from J, the junction contained 6 bases not matched to a gene. This CDR3 region has 14 residues. Per the germline V gene, CDR1 is GTSNPN and CDR2 is SVGIG (reference sequence). The CDR3, as DNA: TGTGCCTGGAGCAAGGGACAGGGCGTTGAAAAACTGTTTTTT. It specifies CAWSKGQGVEKLFF.

V usage is TRBV4-1 and J usage is TRBJ1-2; D is ambiguous. The V and J ends lost 1 base and 2 bases respectively, with 8 bases between them. CDR3 size: 14 residues. The germline V gene encodes CDR1 MGHRA and CDR2 YSYEKL. CDR3 amino acids: CASSQALGNYGYTF. DNA of the CDR3: TGCGCCAGCAGCCAAGCCCTCGGGAACTATGGCTACACCTTC.

CDR3 nucleotide sequence: TGTGCCAGCAGGTTCACTAGCGGGGCCTCGGGAGAGACCCAGTACTTC. This translates into CASRFTSGASGETQYF. The chain links TRBV5-5 to TRBJ2-5; 10 bases are shared with TRBD2. In germline, CDR1 is SGHKS, CDR2 YYEKEE (reference sequence). With V trimmed by 5 bases and J by 4 bases, 11 bases remained unmatched. The CDR3 loop spans 16 amino acids. Full variable domain (missing parts from reference TRBV5-5 and TRBJ2-5): DAGVTQSPTHLIKTRGQQVTLRCSPISGHKSVSWYQQVLGQGPQFIFQYYEKEERGRGNFPDRFSARQFPNYSSELNVNALLLGDSALYLCASRFTSGASGETQYFGPGTRLLVL.

V usage is TRBV13 and J usage is TRBJ2-7, with TRBD1 as a possible D gene (6 bases). CDR3 length: 14 residues. From germline, CDR1 is PRHDT and CDR2 FYEKMQ (reference sequence). V lost 5 bases, J lost 4 bases, and 15 bases lay in between. This CDR3 reads CASSLGYGQYEQYF. The CDR3 DNA follows: TGTGCCAGCAGCCTCGGCTATGGACAGTACGAGCAGTACTTC.

The gene calls are TRBV5-4 and TRBJ2-2; 7 positions agree with TRBD2. The germline V gene encodes CDR1 SGHNT and CDR2 YYREEE (reference sequence). J was trimmed by 9 bases and V by 4 bases; bases with no gene match: 15. CDR3 length: 16 residues. The CDR3 is CASSSFETGGSRELFF. CDR3 DNA: TGTGCCAGCAGCAGTTTCGAAACGGGAGGCTCGAGGGAGCTGTTTTTT.

The chain joins TRBV3-1 (or the pseudogene TRBV3-2) to TRBJ1-1, with 9 bases matching TRBD1. The CDR3 spans 16 residues. After removal of 5 bases from V and 0 bases from J, the junction contained 7 bases not matched to a gene. CDR1 and CDR2 (germline): LGHDT, YNNKEL (reference sequence). The CDR3 DNA sequence: TGTGCCAGCAGCGCGGACAGGGGACATATGAACACTGAAGCTTTCTTT. Translation: CASSADRGHMNTEAFF.

The gene calls are TRBV14 and TRBJ2-1, with 8 bases identical to TRBD1. Looked up from germline, CDR1 is SGHDN and CDR2 is FVKESK. The CDR3 spans 16 residues. The ends lost 5 bases at V and 4 bases at J; junction bases unmatched: 10. CDR3 sequence (DNA): TGTGCCAGCAGCTCCACCCAGGGGGCTATTTACAATGAGCAGTTCTTC. Its translation: CASSSTQGAIYNEQFF.

The chain carries TRBV6-1 and TRBJ1-5; D is possibly TRBD1 (6 bases). The CDR3 runs to 16 residues. Trimming took off 2 bases at V and 4 bases at J, with 15 bases between the two ends. Germline values: CDR1 MNHNS, CDR2 SASEGT. The CDR3 region is CASSEQAGGWNQPQHF. The CDR3 DNA sequence: TGTGCCAGCAGTGAACAGGCGGGGGGCTGGAATCAGCCCCAGCATTTT.

J is TRBJ2-2 and V is TRBV9; weak D call: TRBD2 (5 bases). Per germline, CDR1 SGDLS and CDR2 YYNGEE. The CDR3 loop spans 16 amino acids. The germline V and J ends were trimmed by 4 bases and 0 bases, with 13 bases remaining between them. As DNA, the CDR3 is TGTGCCAGCAGCTCTACGAGGACTTCGAACACCGGGGAGCTGTTTTTT. Translating gives CASSSTRTSNTGELFF.

The rearrangement uses TRBV12-5 and TRBJ1-1; D may be TRBD1 (6 bases). CDR3 length: 18 amino acids. Trimming removed 3 bases at V and 1 base at J, with 21 bases between. The germline V gene encodes CDR1 LGHNT and CDR2 FRNRAP. The CDR3: CASGFTTGEQGSNTEAFF. For the CDR3, the DNA is TGTGCTAGTGGTTTCACCACGGGCGAACAGGGTTCGAACACTGAAGCTTTCTTT.

The genes are TRBV5-4 and TRBJ2-1; a weak D match, TRBD2 (6 bases). The germline V gene encodes CDR1 SGHNT and CDR2 YYREEE (reference sequence). Between the trimmed V and J ends, which lost 0 bases and 1 base, there was a span of 11 bases. This CDR3 has 16 residues. The CDR3 nucleotides are TGTGCCAGCAGCTTGGAGGCGGGACTGTCCTACAATGAGCAGTTCTTC. Protein: CASSLEAGLSYNEQFF.

A single count supports this clone. The chain joins TRBV15 to TRBJ2-1; tentatively, D is TRBD1 (5 bases). The CDR3 has 17 amino acids. Germline V gene lookup returns CDR1 LNHNV and CDR2 YYDKDF (reference sequence). V lost 0 bases, J lost 7 bases, and 19 bases lay in between. CDR3 coding DNA: TGTGCCACCAGCAGAGATAGTAGGGGCAGGAAAGGGAATGAGCAGTTCTTC. Amino acids: CATSRDSRGRKGNEQFF.

The genes are TRBV3-1 (or the pseudogene TRBV3-2) and TRBJ2-7, with TRBD2 matching 7 bases. CDR3 length: 17 residues. Trimming removed 3 bases from V and 7 bases from J; junction bases left unmatched: 18. Germline CDR1 and CDR2: LGHDT and YNNKEL (reference sequence). CDR3 sequence reads: CASSHRTSKRDWGEQYF. The CDR3 DNA is TGTGCCAGCAGCCACCGTACGTCTAAGCGGGATTGGGGGGAGCAGTACTTC.

The V and J genes are TRBV10-1 and TRBJ2-1, with TRBD1 matching over 7 bases. CDR3 length: 14 residues. The ends lost 7 bases at V and 4 bases at J; junction bases unmatched: 7. Germline V gene lookup returns CDR1 WNHNN and CDR2 SYGVQD (reference sequence). The CDR3 region is CASIRQGFYNEQFF. CDR3 nucleotide sequence: TGCGCCAGCATAAGACAGGGTTTTTACAATGAGCAGTTCTTC.

The chain carries TRBV3-1 (or the pseudogene TRBV3-2) and TRBJ2-7; 8 bases line up with TRBD2. Germline loops: CDR1 LGHDT, CDR2 YNNKEL (reference sequence). V shed 3 bases and J 2 bases; nucleotides not matched to a gene: 6. The CDR3 runs to 15 residues. CDR3 sequence (DNA): TGTGCCAGCAGCCACGGGGGGGGCAGAACCTACGAGCAGTACTTC. Translated: CASSHGGGRTYEQYF.

V and J are TRBV19 and TRBJ2-3; D perhaps matches TRBD2 (5 bases). V shed 3 bases and J shed 0 bases, with 13 bases lying between them. CDR1 is LNHDA, CDR2 SQIVND, per germline (reference sequence). CDR3 length: 16 residues. The DNA for the CDR3 is TGTGCCAGTAGTATGAGAGGGTTTACTAGCACAGATACGCAGTATTTT. Protein product: CASSMRGFTSTDTQYF.

V is TRBV28 and J is TRBJ1-1, with 10 bases identical to TRBD1. Unmatched junction bases numbered 8, after V lost 4 bases and J lost 3 bases. Germline V gene lookup returns CDR1 MDHEN and CDR2 SYDVKM. This CDR3 comprises 16 residues. This CDR3 is CASSWLGTGEDTEAFF. CDR3 sequence (DNA): TGTGCCAGCAGTTGGCTCGGGACAGGGGAAGACACTGAAGCTTTCTTT.

V usage is TRBV5-6 and J usage is TRBJ2-3; possible D gene TRBD2, 5 bases. Trimming shortened V by 1 base and J by 2 bases, and 17 bases separated the two germline ends. The CDR3 contains 17 residues. Germline V gene sequence: CDR1 SGHDT, CDR2 YYEEEE. CDR3 loop: CASSLPLFRDATDTQYF. The CDR3 nucleotides read TGTGCCAGCAGCTTGCCTCTATTCCGGGATGCCACAGATACGCAGTATTTT.

This clone was recorded only once. This sequence joins TRBV18 and TRBJ2-7, with no clear D. Trimming took off 4 bases at V and 5 bases at J, with 24 bases between the two ends. The CDR3 is 17 residues long. Germline V gives CDR1 KGHSH, CDR2 LQKENI. CDR3 bases: TGTGCCAGCTCACAAATGCAACCGGTAAAGTCAAGCCACGAGCAGTACTTC. Amino acids: CASSQMQPVKSSHEQYF.

This chain joins TRBV5-1 and TRBJ1-3; 7 bases line up with TRBD1. The CDR3 spans 13 residues. V lost 8 bases and J lost 0; bases outside the gene matches: 2. Germline loops: CDR1 SGHRS, CDR2 YFSETQ. The CDR3 bases are TGCGCCAGTAGGGACAGCTCTGGAAACACCATATATTTT. This translates into CASRDSSGNTIYF.

The rearrangement joins TRBV4-1 to TRBJ1-1; TRBD1 agrees at 8 bases. This CDR3 is built from 15 residues. The V segment lost 5 bases and the J segment 4 bases; nucleotides outside the gene matches: 9. Germline V gives CDR1 MGHRA, CDR2 YSYEKL. The CDR3 here is CASSWFQGAGTEAFF. As DNA, the CDR3 is TGCGCCAGCAGCTGGTTTCAGGGGGCGGGCACTGAAGCTTTCTTT.

This clone was found once. The V call is TRBV6-5, the J call TRBJ1-2; 9 bases align to TRBD1. Germline V gives CDR1 MNHEY, CDR2 SVGAGI. The CDR3 has 13 amino acids. The V segment lost 9 bases and the J segment 7 bases; nucleotides outside the gene matches: 9. CDR3 DNA: TGTGCCAGTAAGCTACAGGGGGCGGGTGGCTACACCTTC. As protein: CASKLQGAGGYTF.

The chain is built from TRBV6-2 or TRBV6-3 and TRBJ1-1, with 8 bases that match TRBD1. This CDR3 is 19 amino acids long. V lost 0 bases to trimming and J lost 0 bases; unmatched junction nucleotides: 12. The germline V gene encodes CDR1 MNHEY and CDR2 SVGEGT. The CDR3 loop is CASSYSGVTRDRMNTEAFF. CDR3 in DNA: TGTGCCAGCAGTTACTCGGGCGTTACACGGGACAGGATGAACACTGAAGCTTTCTTT.